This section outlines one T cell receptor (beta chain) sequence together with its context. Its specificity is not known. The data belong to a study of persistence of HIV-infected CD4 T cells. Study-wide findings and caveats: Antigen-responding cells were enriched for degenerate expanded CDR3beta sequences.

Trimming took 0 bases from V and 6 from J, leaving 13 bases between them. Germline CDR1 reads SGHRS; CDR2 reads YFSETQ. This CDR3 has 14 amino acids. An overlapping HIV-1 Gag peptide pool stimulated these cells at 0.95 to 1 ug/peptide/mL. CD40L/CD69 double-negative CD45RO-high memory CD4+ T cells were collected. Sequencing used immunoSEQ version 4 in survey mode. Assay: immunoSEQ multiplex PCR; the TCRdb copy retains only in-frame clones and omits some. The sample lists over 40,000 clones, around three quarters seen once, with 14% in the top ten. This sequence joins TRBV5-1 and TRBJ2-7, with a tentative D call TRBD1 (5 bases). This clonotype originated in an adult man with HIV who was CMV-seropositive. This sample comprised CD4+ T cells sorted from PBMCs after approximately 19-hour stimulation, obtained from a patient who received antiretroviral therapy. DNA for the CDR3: TGCGCCAGCAGCTTGGACCCGGACATCCGCGAGCAGTACTTC. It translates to CASSLDPDIREQYF.